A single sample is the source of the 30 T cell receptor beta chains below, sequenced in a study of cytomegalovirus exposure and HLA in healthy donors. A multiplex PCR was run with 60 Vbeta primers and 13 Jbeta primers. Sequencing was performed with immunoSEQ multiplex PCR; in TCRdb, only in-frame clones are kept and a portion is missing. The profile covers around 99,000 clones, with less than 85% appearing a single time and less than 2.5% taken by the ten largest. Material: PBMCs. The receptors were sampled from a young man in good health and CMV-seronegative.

Here the CDR3 DNA reads TGTGCCAGCAGCCCGCGGACAGGGGGCGCTGCCCAGAACACTGAAGCTTTCTTT. Its protein is CASSPRTGGAAQNTEAFF. The chain couples TRBV7-8 to TRBJ1-1; 11 bases are shared with TRBD1. The CDR3 contains 18 residues. Germline-derived CDR1 and CDR2 are SGHVS and FQNEAQ. Germline trimming cut 5 bases from V and 1 base from J; bases unmatched to any gene: 12.

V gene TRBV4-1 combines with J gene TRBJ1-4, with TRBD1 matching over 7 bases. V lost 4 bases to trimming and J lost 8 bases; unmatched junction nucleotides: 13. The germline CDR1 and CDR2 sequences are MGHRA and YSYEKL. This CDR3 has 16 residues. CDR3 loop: CASSPLRGVEHEKLFF. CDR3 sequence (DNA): TGCGCCAGCAGCCCTCTCAGGGGGGTCGAGCACGAAAAACTGTTTTTT.

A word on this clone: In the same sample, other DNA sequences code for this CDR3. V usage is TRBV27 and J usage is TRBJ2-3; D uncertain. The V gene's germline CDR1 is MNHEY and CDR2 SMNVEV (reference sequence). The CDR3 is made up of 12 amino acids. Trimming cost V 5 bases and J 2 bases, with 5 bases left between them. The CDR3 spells CASSPNTDTQYF. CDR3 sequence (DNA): TGTGCCAGCAGTCCCAACACAGATACGCAGTATTTT.

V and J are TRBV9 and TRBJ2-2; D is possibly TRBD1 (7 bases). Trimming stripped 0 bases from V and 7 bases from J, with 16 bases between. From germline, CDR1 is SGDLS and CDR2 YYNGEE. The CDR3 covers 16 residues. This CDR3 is CASSVEEGAARGELFF. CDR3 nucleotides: TGTGCCAGCAGCGTAGAGGAGGGGGCCGCCCGCGGGGAGCTGTTTTTT.

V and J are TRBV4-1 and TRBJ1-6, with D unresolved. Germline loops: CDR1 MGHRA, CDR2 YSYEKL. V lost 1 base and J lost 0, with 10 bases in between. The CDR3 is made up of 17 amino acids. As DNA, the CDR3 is TGCGCCAGCAGCCAAGTTGCCACGAGCTCCTATAATTCACCCCTCCACTTT. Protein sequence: CASSQVATSSYNSPLHF.

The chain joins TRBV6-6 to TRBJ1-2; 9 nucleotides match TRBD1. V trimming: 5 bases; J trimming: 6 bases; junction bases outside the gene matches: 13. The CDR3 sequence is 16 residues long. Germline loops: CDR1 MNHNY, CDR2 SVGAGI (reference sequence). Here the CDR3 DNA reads TGTGCCAGCAGTCTCCTCGGGACAGGGAAGAGGGATGGCTACACCTTC. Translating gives CASSLLGTGKRDGYTF.

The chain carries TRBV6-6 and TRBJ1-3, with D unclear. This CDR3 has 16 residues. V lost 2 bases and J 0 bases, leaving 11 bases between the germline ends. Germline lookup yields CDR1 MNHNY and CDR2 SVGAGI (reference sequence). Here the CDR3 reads CASSYSPESSGNTIYF. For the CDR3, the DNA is TGTGCCAGCAGTTACAGTCCGGAGAGCTCTGGAAACACCATATATTTT.

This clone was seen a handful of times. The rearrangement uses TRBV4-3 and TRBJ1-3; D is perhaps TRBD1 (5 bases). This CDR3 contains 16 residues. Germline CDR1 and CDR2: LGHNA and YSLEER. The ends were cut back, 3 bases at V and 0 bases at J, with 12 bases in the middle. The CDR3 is CASSHRTGSSGNTIYF. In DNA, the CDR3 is TGCGCCAGCAGCCACCGCACAGGAAGCTCTGGAAACACCATATATTTT.

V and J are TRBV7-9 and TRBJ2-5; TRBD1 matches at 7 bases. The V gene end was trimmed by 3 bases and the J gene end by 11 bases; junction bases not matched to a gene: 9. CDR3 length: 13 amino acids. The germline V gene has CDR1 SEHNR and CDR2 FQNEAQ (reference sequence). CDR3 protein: CASSFPGQSVQYF. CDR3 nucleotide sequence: TGTGCCAGCAGCTTCCCGGGACAGTCTGTGCAGTACTTC.

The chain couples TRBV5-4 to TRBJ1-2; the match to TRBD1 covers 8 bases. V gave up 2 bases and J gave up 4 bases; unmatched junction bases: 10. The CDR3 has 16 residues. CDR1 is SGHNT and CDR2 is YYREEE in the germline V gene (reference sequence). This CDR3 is CASSFDRGYGAYGYTF. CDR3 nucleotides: TGTGCCAGCAGCTTCGACAGGGGATACGGAGCCTATGGCTACACCTTC.

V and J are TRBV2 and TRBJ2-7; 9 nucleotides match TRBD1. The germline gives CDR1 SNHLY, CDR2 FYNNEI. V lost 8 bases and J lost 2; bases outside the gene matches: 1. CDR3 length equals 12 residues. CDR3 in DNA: TGTGCCAGCTGGGACAGGGCCTACGAGCAGTACTTC. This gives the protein CASWDRAYEQYF.

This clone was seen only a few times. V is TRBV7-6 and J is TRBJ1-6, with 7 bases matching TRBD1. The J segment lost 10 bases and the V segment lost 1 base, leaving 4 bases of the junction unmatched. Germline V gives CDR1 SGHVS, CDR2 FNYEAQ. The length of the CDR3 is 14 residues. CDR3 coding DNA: TGTGCCAGCAGCTTAGGACAGGGTTACTCACCCCTCCACTTT. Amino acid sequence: CASSLGQGYSPLHF.

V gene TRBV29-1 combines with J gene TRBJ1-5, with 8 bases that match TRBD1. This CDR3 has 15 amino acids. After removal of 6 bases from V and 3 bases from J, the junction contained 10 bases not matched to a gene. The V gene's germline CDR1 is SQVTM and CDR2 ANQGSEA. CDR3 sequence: CSVASGTGANQPQHF. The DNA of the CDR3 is TGCAGCGTCGCATCTGGGACAGGTGCCAATCAGCCCCAGCATTTT.

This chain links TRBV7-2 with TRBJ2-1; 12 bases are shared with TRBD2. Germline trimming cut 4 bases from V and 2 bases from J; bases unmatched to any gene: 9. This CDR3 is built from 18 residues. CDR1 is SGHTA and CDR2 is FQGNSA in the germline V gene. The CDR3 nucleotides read TGTGCCAGCAGCTCCCGGGGACTAGCGGGTTTTGCCTACAATGAGCAGTTCTTC. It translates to CASSSRGLAGFAYNEQFF.

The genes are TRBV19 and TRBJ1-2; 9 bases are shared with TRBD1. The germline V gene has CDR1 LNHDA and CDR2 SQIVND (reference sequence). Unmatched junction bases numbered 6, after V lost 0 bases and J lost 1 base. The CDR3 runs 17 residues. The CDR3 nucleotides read TGTGCCAGTAGTATAGATGGGACAGGGCCACTTAACTATGGCTACACCTTC. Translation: CASSIDGTGPLNYGYTF.

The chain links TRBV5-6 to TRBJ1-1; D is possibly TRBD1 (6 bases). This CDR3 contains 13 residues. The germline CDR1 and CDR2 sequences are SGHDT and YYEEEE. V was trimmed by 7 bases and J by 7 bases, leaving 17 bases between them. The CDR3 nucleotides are TGTGCCAGCTCCCAGGACAGTAACCTTGAAGCTTTCTTT. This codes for CASSQDSNLEAFF.

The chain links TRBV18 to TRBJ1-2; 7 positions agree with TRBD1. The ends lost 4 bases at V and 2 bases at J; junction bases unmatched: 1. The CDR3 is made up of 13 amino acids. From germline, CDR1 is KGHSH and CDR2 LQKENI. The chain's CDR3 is CASSQGQNYGYTF. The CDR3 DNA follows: TGTGCCAGCTCACAGGGACAGAACTATGGCTACACCTTC.

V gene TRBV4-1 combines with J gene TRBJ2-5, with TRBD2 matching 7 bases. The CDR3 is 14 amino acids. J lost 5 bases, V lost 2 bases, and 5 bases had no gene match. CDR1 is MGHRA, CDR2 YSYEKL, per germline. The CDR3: CASSQWLGGETQYF. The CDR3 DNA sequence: TGCGCCAGCAGCCAATGGTTGGGAGGGGAGACCCAGTACTTC.

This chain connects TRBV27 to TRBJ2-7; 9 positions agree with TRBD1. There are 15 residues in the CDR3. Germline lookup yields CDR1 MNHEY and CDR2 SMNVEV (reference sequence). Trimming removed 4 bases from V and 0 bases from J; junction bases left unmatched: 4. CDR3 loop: CASSSTGGVSYEQYF. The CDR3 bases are TGTGCCAGCAGTTCGACAGGGGGGGTCTCCTACGAGCAGTACTTC.

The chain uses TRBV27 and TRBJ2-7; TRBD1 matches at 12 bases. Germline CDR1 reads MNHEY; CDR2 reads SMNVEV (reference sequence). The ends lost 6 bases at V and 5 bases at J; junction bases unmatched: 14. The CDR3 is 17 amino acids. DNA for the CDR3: TGTGCCAGCAGCCTCAATACACCGGGACAGGGGGCAGACGAGCAGTACTTC. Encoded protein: CASSLNTPGQGADEQYF.

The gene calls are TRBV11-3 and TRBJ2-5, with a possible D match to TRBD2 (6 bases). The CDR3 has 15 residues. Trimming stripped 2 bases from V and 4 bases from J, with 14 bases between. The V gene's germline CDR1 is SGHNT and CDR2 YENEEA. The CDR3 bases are TGTGCCAGCAGCTTAAGTTCCGGAGGGGTAGAGACCCAGTACTTC. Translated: CASSLSSGGVETQYF.

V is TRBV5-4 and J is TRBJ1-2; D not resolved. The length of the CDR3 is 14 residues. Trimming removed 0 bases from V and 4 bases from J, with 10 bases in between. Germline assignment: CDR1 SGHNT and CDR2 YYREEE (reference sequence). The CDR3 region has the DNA TGTGCCAGCAGCTTGGAGGCCGCGGCCTATGGCTACACCTTC. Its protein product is CASSLEAAAYGYTF.

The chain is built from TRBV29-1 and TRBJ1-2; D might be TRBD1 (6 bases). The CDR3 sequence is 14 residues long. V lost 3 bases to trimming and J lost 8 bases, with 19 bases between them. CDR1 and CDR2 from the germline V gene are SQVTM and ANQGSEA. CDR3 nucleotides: TGCAGCGTTGATCGGTCAGGGGTCATTGAGGGCTACACCTTC. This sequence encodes CSVDRSGVIEGYTF.

The CDR3 DNA reads TGTGCCAGCAGTTTCCCCACCCCAATCGGACAGGGGGCGAGGGAGACTGAAGCTTTCTTT. It codes for CASSFPTPIGQGARETEAFF. The chain employs TRBV28 and TRBJ1-1; 11 nucleotides line up with TRBD1. With V trimmed by 3 bases and J by 5 bases, 20 bases remained unmatched. The CDR3 extends over 20 amino acids. Germline V gene data show CDR1 as MDHEN and CDR2 as SYDVKM. Supplemented by reference TRBV28 and TRBJ1-1, the full variable domain reads DVKVTQSSRYLVKRTGEKVFLECVQDMDHENMFWYRQDPGLGLRLIYFSYDVKMKEKGDIPEGYSVSREKKERFSLILESASTNQTSMYLCASSFPTPIGQGARETEAFFGQGTRLTVV.

CDR3 region: CASSQGSLHWLEETQYF. CDR3 coding DNA: TGCGCCAGCAGCCAAGGTAGCTTACACTGGCTAGAAGAGACCCAGTACTTC. The gene calls are TRBV4-3 and TRBJ2-5; D gene ambiguous. The CDR3 consists of 17 residues. V shed 1 base and J shed 3 bases, with 18 bases lying between them. Germline lookup yields CDR1 LGHNA and CDR2 YSLEER.

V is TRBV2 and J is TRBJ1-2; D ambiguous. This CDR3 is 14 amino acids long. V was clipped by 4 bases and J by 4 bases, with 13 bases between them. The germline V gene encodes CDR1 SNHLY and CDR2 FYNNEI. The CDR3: CASSAFSGRYGYTF. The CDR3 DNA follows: TGTGCCAGCAGTGCCTTCTCCGGTCGCTATGGCTACACCTTC.

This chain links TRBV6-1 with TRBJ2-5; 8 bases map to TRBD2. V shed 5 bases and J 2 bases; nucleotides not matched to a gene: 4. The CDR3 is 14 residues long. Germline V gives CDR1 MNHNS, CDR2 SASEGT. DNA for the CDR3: TGTGCCAGCAGTTATGGGACTAGTCAAGAGACCCAGTACTTC. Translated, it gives CASSYGTSQETQYF.

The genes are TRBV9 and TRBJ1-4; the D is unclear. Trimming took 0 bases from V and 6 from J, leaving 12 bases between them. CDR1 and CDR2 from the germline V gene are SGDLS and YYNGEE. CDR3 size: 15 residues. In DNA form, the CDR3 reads TGTGCCAGCAGCGTAGTCAGCGGCGGGGATGAAAAACTGTTTTTT. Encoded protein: CASSVVSGGDEKLFF. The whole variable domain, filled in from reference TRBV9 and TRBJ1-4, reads DSGVTQTPKHLITATGQRVTLRCSPRSGDLSVYWYQQSLDQGLQFLIQYYNGEERAKGNILERFSAQQFPDLHSELNLSSLELGDSALYFCASSVVSGGDEKLFFGSGTQLSVL.

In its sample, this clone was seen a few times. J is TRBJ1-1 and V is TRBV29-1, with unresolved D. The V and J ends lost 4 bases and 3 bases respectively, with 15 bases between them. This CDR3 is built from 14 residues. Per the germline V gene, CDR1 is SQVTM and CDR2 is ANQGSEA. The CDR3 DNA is TGCAGCGTTGTATCGGTTCCTGGTGACACTGAAGCTTTCTTT. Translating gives CSVVSVPGDTEAFF.

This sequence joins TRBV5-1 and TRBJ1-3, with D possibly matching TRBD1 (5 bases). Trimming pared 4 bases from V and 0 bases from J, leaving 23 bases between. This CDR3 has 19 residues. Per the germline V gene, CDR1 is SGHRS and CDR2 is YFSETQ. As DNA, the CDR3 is TGCGCCAGCAGCACCCGGGTCCGGGGGAATGTAAGCTCTGGAAACACCATATATTTT. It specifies CASSTRVRGNVSSGNTIYF.